Shown below are 30 T cell receptor beta chains from a single sample sequenced in a study of cytomegalovirus exposure and HLA in healthy donors. Both 60 Vbeta primers and 13 Jbeta primers went into the PCR. Sequenced by immunoSEQ multiplex PCR; TCRdb stores in-frame clones only, minus some. The sample has about 120,000 clones, 75% seen once. Sequencing was performed on PBMCs. The receptors derive from a woman between 35 and 50 years old in good health and CMV-seropositive.

The chain links TRBV5-6 to TRBJ2-7; 7 bases are shared with TRBD2. The germline V gene encodes CDR1 SGHDT and CDR2 YYEEEE. V lost 2 bases, J lost 4 bases, and 9 bases stayed unmatched. The CDR3 totals 15 residues. The CDR3 reads CASSFGRTRGYEQYF. For the CDR3, the DNA is TGTGCCAGCAGCTTCGGGCGGACTAGAGGTTACGAGCAGTACTTC.

The chain joins TRBV28 to TRBJ1-1; 8 positions agree with TRBD1. Germline V gene lookup returns CDR1 MDHEN and CDR2 SYDVKM. The CDR3 loop spans 16 amino acids. V lost 5 bases to trimming and J lost 3 bases; unmatched junction nucleotides: 11. The DNA of the CDR3 is TGTGCCAGCAGTCCAGGACAGGGATCGGGGGACACTGAAGCTTTCTTT. Protein: CASSPGQGSGDTEAFF.

The chain links TRBV7-2 to TRBJ2-3, with TRBD2 matching 14 bases. Germline assignment: CDR1 SGHTA and CDR2 FQGNSA. CDR3 length: 18 residues. V lost 3 bases to trimming and J lost 2 bases; unmatched junction nucleotides: 7. The CDR3 nucleotides read TGTGCCAGCAGCTTCCGAGGACTAGCGGGGGGAAACACAGATACGCAGTATTTT. This gives the protein CASSFRGLAGGNTDTQYF.

V is TRBV19 and J is TRBJ1-5, with TRBD1 identical over 7 bases. The germline CDR1 and CDR2 sequences are LNHDA and SQIVND (reference sequence). V shed 8 bases and J 1 base; nucleotides not matched to a gene: 5. This CDR3 comprises 14 residues. In DNA, the CDR3 is TGTGCCAGTTCCCCGACAGGGAGCAATCAGCCCCAGCATTTT. This translates into CASSPTGSNQPQHF.

The V gene is TRBV7-9, the J gene TRBJ2-2; 8 bases are a match to TRBD2. J lost 6 bases, V lost 3 bases, and 3 bases had no gene match. The CDR3 loop spans 14 amino acids. Germline V gene data show CDR1 as SEHNR and CDR2 as FQNEAQ (reference sequence). The CDR3 loop reads CASSFGREAGELFF. CDR3 nucleotide sequence: TGTGCCAGCAGCTTCGGGCGGGAGGCCGGGGAGCTGTTTTTT.

V is TRBV7-9 and J is TRBJ1-4; the D is unclear. Germline V CDR1 and CDR2: SEHNR, FQNEAQ (reference sequence). Trimming shortened V by 3 bases and J by 7 bases, and 12 bases separated the two germline ends. CDR3 length: 14 amino acids. CDR3 DNA: TGTGCCAGCAGCTTTGTTACAGATGGTGAAAAACTGTTTTTT. Its translation is CASSFVTDGEKLFF.

This clone was observed a handful of times. The chain carries TRBV27 and TRBJ1-3; D gene unclear. Trimming took off 3 bases at V and 0 bases at J, with 9 bases between the two ends. This CDR3 contains 15 residues. Germline loops: CDR1 MNHEY, CDR2 SMNVEV (reference sequence). The CDR3 sequence is CASSFNAVSGNTIYF. The CDR3 bases are TGTGCCAGCAGTTTTAACGCAGTCTCTGGAAACACCATATATTTT.

J is TRBJ2-7 and V is TRBV28, with D possibly TRBD1 on 7 matching bases. This CDR3 comprises 14 residues. Per the germline V gene, CDR1 is MDHEN and CDR2 is SYDVKM. V lost 6 bases to trimming and J lost 1 base, with 13 bases between them. The CDR3 loop reads CASSRGDKSYEQYF. In DNA, the CDR3 is TGTGCCAGCAGCAGGGGGGACAAGTCCTACGAGCAGTACTTC.

This CDR3 reads CAWSVESYEQYF. Here the CDR3 DNA reads TGTGCCTGGAGTGTTGAGTCCTACGAGCAGTACTTC. V and J are TRBV30 and TRBJ2-7; unclear D gene. The germline V gene has CDR1 GTSNPN and CDR2 SVGIG (reference sequence). V was cut by 0 bases and J by 1 base, with 4 bases left in between. The CDR3 contains 12 residues.

The chain links TRBV4-3 to TRBJ2-7; tentatively, D is TRBD1 (6 bases). This CDR3 is 13 amino acids long. The V and J ends lost 4 bases and 9 bases respectively, with 16 bases between them. Germline V lookup: CDR1 LGHNA, CDR2 YSLEER. CDR3 in amino acids: CASSLARGRRQYF. In DNA, the CDR3 is TGCGCCAGCAGCCTAGCCAGGGGTAGGAGGCAGTACTTC.

The chain carries TRBV6-5 and TRBJ2-7; tentatively, D is TRBD2 (6 bases). The CDR3 consists of 14 residues. Deletions cut 6 bases from V and 5 bases from J, with 17 bases between. CDR1 and CDR2 from the germline V gene are MNHEY and SVGAGI. The CDR3 sequence: CASRQSGTYHEQYF. CDR3 in DNA: TGTGCCAGCAGACAATCCGGGACTTACCACGAGCAGTACTTC.

V is TRBV30 and J is TRBJ2-7; D perhaps matches TRBD1 (6 bases). The CDR3 consists of 12 residues. Germline CDR1 and CDR2: GTSNPN and SVGIG (reference sequence). V was cut by 4 bases and J by 3 bases, with 10 bases left in between. The CDR3, as DNA: TGTGCCTGGAATCCAGGGGTCTACGAGCAGTACTTC. This translates into CAWNPGVYEQYF.

The genes are TRBV13 and TRBJ2-4; 7 positions agree with TRBD2. From germline, CDR1 is PRHDT and CDR2 FYEKMQ (reference sequence). This CDR3 region has 14 residues. The V and J ends lost 5 bases and 5 bases, in that order; junction bases with no gene match: 6. CDR3 sequence reads: CASSSRDYQNIQYF. As DNA, the CDR3 is TGTGCCAGCAGCAGCCGGGACTACCAAAACATTCAGTACTTC. The full variable domain, its missing parts supplied by reference TRBV13 and TRBJ2-4, is AAGVIQSPRHLIKEKRETATLKCYPIPRHDTVYWYQQGPGQDPQFLISFYEKMQSDKGSIPDRFSAQQFSDYHSELNMSSLELGDSALYFCASSSRDYQNIQYFGAGTRLSVL.

The chain carries TRBV11-2 and TRBJ2-7; 12 nucleotides line up with TRBD2. The CDR3 consists of 16 residues. V lost 5 bases and J lost 5; bases outside the gene matches: 10. Germline V lookup: CDR1 SGHAT, CDR2 FQNNGV. CDR3: CASSPGLAGRRDEQYF. CDR3 DNA: TGTGCCAGCAGCCCAGGACTAGCGGGAAGGCGGGACGAGCAGTACTTC.

The chain joins TRBV5-4 to TRBJ2-7; D is unresolved. Germline CDR1 reads SGHNT; CDR2 reads YYREEE (reference sequence). The CDR3 extends over 13 amino acids. Trimming removed 4 bases from V and 0 bases from J, with 8 bases in between. Written as DNA, the CDR3 is TGTGCCAGCAGCGAATTAGTCTCCTACGAGCAGTACTTC. It yields the protein CASSELVSYEQYF.

This clone was recorded a few times. The V and J genes are TRBV7-8 and TRBJ1-1, with 8 bases that match TRBD1. CDR3 size: 14 residues. Germline trimming cut 5 bases from V and 4 bases from J; bases unmatched to any gene: 6. CDR1 SGHVS and CDR2 FQNEAQ come from the germline V gene. DNA of the CDR3: TGTGCCAGCAGCGCGGGACAGGCGGGCACTGAAGCTTTCTTT. Translation gives CASSAGQAGTEAFF. Filled out from reference TRBV7-8 and TRBJ1-1, the complete variable domain reads GAGVSQSPRYKVAKRGQDVALRCDPISGHVSLFWYQQALGQGPEFLTYFQNEAQLDKSGLPSDRFFAERPEGSVSTLKIQRTQQEDSAVYLCASSAGQAGTEAFFGQGTRLTVV.

The rearrangement uses TRBV29-1 and TRBJ2-7, with TRBD1 identical over 10 bases. After removal of 6 bases from V and 6 bases from J, the junction contained 8 bases not matched to a gene. This CDR3 has 13 amino acids. Germline V gives CDR1 SQVTM, CDR2 ANQGSEA. The CDR3 sequence: CSVATGGPLEQYF. The CDR3 coding sequence is TGCAGCGTGGCGACAGGGGGCCCCCTCGAGCAGTACTTC.

The V call is TRBV28, the J call TRBJ1-4; D is possibly TRBD1 (6 bases). The CDR3 consists of 12 residues. The germline V gene has CDR1 MDHEN and CDR2 SYDVKM. V was shortened by 5 bases and J by 12 bases, with 13 bases between the two germline ends. The CDR3 DNA reads as TGTGCCAGCAGTGAAGACAGGAACCAACTGTTTTTT. Translation: CASSEDRNQLFF.

The chain carries TRBV2 and TRBJ2-3, with D possibly matching TRBD1 (6 bases). The CDR3 runs to 15 residues. Looked up from germline, CDR1 is SNHLY and CDR2 is FYNNEI. Trimming pared 4 bases from V and 3 bases from J, leaving 14 bases between. In nucleotides, the CDR3 is TGTGCCAGCAGTGGGCAGGGGTTAAAAACAGATACGCAGTATTTT. Amino acid sequence: CASSGQGLKTDTQYF.

V and J are TRBV9 and TRBJ2-3, with D perhaps matching TRBD1 (6 bases). Trimming took off 2 bases at V and 2 bases at J, with 15 bases between the two ends. The germline CDR1 and CDR2 sequences are SGDLS and YYNGEE. This CDR3 is built from 16 residues. For the CDR3, the DNA is TGTGCCAGCAGCGTTGAGAACAGGGTTCCCACAGATACGCAGTATTTT. Translated, it gives CASSVENRVPTDTQYF.

The J gene is TRBJ1-4, the V gene TRBV25-1; a weak D match, TRBD1 (5 bases). Per germline, CDR1 MGHDK and CDR2 SYGVNS. The germline V and J ends were trimmed by 7 bases and 8 bases, with 14 bases remaining between them. The CDR3 has 13 amino acids. The CDR3 sequence is CASIDSIHEKLFF. The CDR3, as DNA: TGTGCCAGCATAGACAGCATCCACGAAAAACTGTTTTTT.

The rearrangement links TRBV14 to TRBJ1-1, with no clear D. Trimming removed 4 bases from V and 2 bases from J, with 11 bases in between. The CDR3 length is 14 residues. CDR1 is SGHDN and CDR2 is FVKESK in the germline V gene. The CDR3 nucleotides are TGTGCCAGCAGCCTACAGATAAAAAACACTGAAGCTTTCTTT. Residues: CASSLQIKNTEAFF.

The chain has TRBV10-3 and TRBJ1-3; no clear D. CDR1 and CDR2 from the germline V gene are ENHRY and SYGVKD. Trimming removed 6 bases at V and 3 bases at J, with 12 bases between. This CDR3 is 14 amino acids long. The CDR3 DNA sequence: TGTGCCATCAGCCTTATACTTCATGGAAACACCATATATTTT. It is translated as CAISLILHGNTIYF.

In its sample, this clone was seen once. V gene TRBV30 combines with J gene TRBJ1-1; the D gene is possibly TRBD1 (6 bases). Germline CDR1 reads GTSNPN; CDR2 reads SVGIG (reference sequence). This CDR3 spans 14 amino acids. Trimming took 0 bases from V and 5 from J, leaving 13 bases between them. CDR3 region: CAWSVGGGRTEAFF. DNA for the CDR3: TGTGCCTGGAGTGTAGGGGGGGGTCGGACTGAAGCTTTCTTT.

The V call is TRBV15, the J call TRBJ2-7, with D tentatively TRBD2 (6 bases). There are 14 residues in the CDR3. V was pared by 3 bases and J by 7 bases, with 16 bases between. Germline V gene sequence: CDR1 LNHNV, CDR2 YYDKDF (reference sequence). CDR3 sequence reads: CATSSGRRDQEQYF. DNA of the CDR3: TGTGCCACCAGCAGCGGGAGAAGAGACCAAGAGCAGTACTTC.

The CDR3 here is CASSEYDTYGYTF. CDR3 nucleotide sequence: TGTGCCAGCAGTGAATATGACACCTATGGCTACACCTTC. The rearrangement links TRBV25-1 to TRBJ1-2; no reliable D call. V shed 0 bases and J shed 4 bases, with 6 bases lying between them. The CDR3 loop spans 13 amino acids. Germline CDR1 MGHDK, CDR2 SYGVNS.

The V gene is TRBV28, the J gene TRBJ2-7; TRBD2 agrees at 8 bases. The CDR3 spans 15 residues. Germline V gene lookup returns CDR1 MDHEN and CDR2 SYDVKM. V shed 5 bases, J shed 2 bases, and the junction held 8 bases outside the gene matches. CDR3 coding DNA: TGTGCCAGCAGTGCGGGGGGAGGGGCACCCTACGAGCAGTACTTC. Amino acid sequence: CASSAGGGAPYEQYF.

This chain connects TRBV7-3 to TRBJ2-7, with 7 bases lining up with TRBD2. The trim removed 3 bases at V and 3 bases at J, leaving 2 bases unmatched. Germline V lookup: CDR1 SGHTA, CDR2 FQGTGA. CDR3 length equals 13 residues. CDR3 sequence reads: CASSFASGYEQYF. DNA for the CDR3: TGTGCCAGCAGCTTTGCTAGCGGCTACGAGCAGTACTTC.

The chain's CDR3 is CASSGTGGSGETQYF. The CDR3 DNA follows: TGTGCCAGCAGTGGCACAGGGGGCTCAGGTGAGACCCAGTACTTC. The chain recombines TRBV6-5 with TRBJ2-5, with 9 bases identical to TRBD1. Trimming removed 5 bases from V and 5 bases from J; junction bases left unmatched: 9. This CDR3 is built from 15 residues. The germline V gene has CDR1 MNHEY and CDR2 SVGAGI.

The CDR3 DNA reads as TGCGCCAGCAAAGAACTAGCGGGGGGGGGCCATGAGCAGTTCTTC. This sequence encodes CASKELAGGGHEQFF. The chain combines TRBV10-2 with TRBJ2-1; TRBD2 matches 13 bases. The V segment lost 7 bases and the J segment 8 bases; nucleotides outside the gene matches: 8. The germline CDR1 and CDR2 sequences are WSHSY and SAAADI. This CDR3 is 15 amino acids long.